Listed here are 29 T cell receptor beta chains from one sample, sequenced in a study of OX40 agonist ivuxolimab in advanced cancers. Sequencing was performed with immunoSEQ multiplex PCR; in TCRdb, only in-frame clones are kept and a portion is missing. This table holds about 31,000 clones, approximately 86% found once. This specimen was CD4+ or CD8+ T cells sorted from blood, taken in a trial of the OX40 agonist ivuxolimab. These receptors originate from an adult with an advanced solid tumor such as melanoma, head and neck, liver or kidney cancer.

This chain connects TRBV5-6 to TRBJ2-6; the D is unclear. This CDR3 has 18 residues. Germline CDR1 and CDR2: SGHDT and YYEEEE. V was pared by 4 bases and J by 0 bases, with 17 bases between. CDR3 sequence reads: CASSSPEDYSSGANVLTF. The CDR3 coding sequence is TGTGCCAGCAGCAGCCCAGAAGATTATAGCTCTGGGGCCAACGTCCTGACTTTC.

The chain carries TRBV6-1 and TRBJ1-4; no firm D call. The CDR3 sequence is 14 residues long. CDR1 is MNHNS and CDR2 is SASEGT in the germline V gene. V was clipped by 6 bases and J by 0 bases, with 8 bases between them. For the CDR3, the DNA is TGTGCCAGCAGGATGGGCACAACTAATGAAAAACTGTTTTTT. It yields the protein CASRMGTTNEKLFF.

This chain uses TRBV7-2 with TRBJ2-1, with 12 positions matching TRBD2. The CDR3 covers 17 residues. Germline CDR1 and CDR2: SGHTA and FQGNSA. The junction had 7 bases not matched to a gene; V was cut back by 1 base and J by 6 bases. The CDR3 DNA is TGTGCCAGCAGCTTAGGGACTAGCGGGATCATTGGCAATGAGCAGTTCTTC. Residues: CASSLGTSGIIGNEQFF.

The chain uses TRBV27 and TRBJ2-5; TRBD2 matches 9 bases. The germline CDR1 and CDR2 sequences are MNHEY and SMNVEV (reference sequence). J was trimmed by 5 bases and V by 3 bases; bases with no gene match: 10. This CDR3 region has 16 residues. As DNA, the CDR3 is TGTGCCAGCAGTTTTTCAACTAGCGGGCCCACGGAGACCCAGTACTTC. This translates into CASSFSTSGPTETQYF.

This chain connects TRBV4-1 to TRBJ1-1, with TRBD1 identical over 9 bases. The CDR3 totals 15 residues. The V and J ends lost 3 bases and 4 bases, in that order; junction bases with no gene match: 6. CDR1 MGHRA and CDR2 YSYEKL come from the germline V gene. The CDR3 DNA follows: TGCGCCAGCAGCCACACATCGACAGGGGGCACTGAAGCTTTCTTT. Its protein product is CASSHTSTGGTEAFF.

CDR3 sequence: CASSVQVSYEQYF. DNA of the CDR3: TGTGCCAGCAGTGTACAGGTGTCCTACGAGCAGTACTTC. V is TRBV28 and J is TRBJ2-7; tentative D call: TRBD1 (5 bases). V was shortened by 5 bases and J by 1 base, with 9 bases between the two germline ends. The CDR3 totals 13 residues. Germline V gene lookup returns CDR1 MDHEN and CDR2 SYDVKM.

The V and J genes are TRBV28 and TRBJ2-5; 14 nucleotides line up with TRBD2. Per the germline V gene, CDR1 is MDHEN and CDR2 is SYDVKM. The CDR3 length is 16 residues. J gave up 2 bases and V 6 bases, and 5 bases lay outside the gene matches. CDR3 amino acids: CASRPTSGREQETQYF. The CDR3 DNA is TGTGCCAGCAGGCCGACTAGCGGGAGGGAACAAGAGACCCAGTACTTC.

This clone was picked up one time. The J gene is TRBJ1-2, the V gene TRBV9; TRBD1 matches at 8 bases. There are 13 residues in the CDR3. V dropped 4 bases and J dropped 7; count of bases not matched to a gene: 6. CDR1 is SGDLS, CDR2 YYNGEE, per germline. The CDR3: CASSPRTGGGYTF. The DNA of the CDR3 is TGTGCCAGCAGCCCGAGAACAGGGGGTGGCTACACCTTC.

This clone came up a few times. This chain links TRBV7-3 with TRBJ2-1, with a possible D match to TRBD2 (6 bases). Germline CDR1 is SGHTA and CDR2 is FQGTGA. The V gene lost 2 bases and the J gene lost 10 bases, with 30 bases spanning the gap. This CDR3 region has 19 residues. The CDR3: CASSLSGPPSGPSYVEQFF. The CDR3 coding sequence is TGTGCCAGCAGCTTATCTGGCCCCCCGAGCGGGCCCTCTTATGTAGAGCAGTTCTTC.

This chain links TRBV9 with TRBJ1-2; TRBD1 is a possible D gene (5 bases). V was cut by 0 bases and J by 8 bases, with 14 bases left in between. The CDR3 is made up of 14 amino acids. The germline V gene encodes CDR1 SGDLS and CDR2 YYNGEE. The CDR3 DNA is TGTGCCAGCAGCGTAGGTGGAGGGACGGGGGGCTACACCTTC. Amino acid sequence: CASSVGGGTGGYTF.

The rearrangement joins TRBV7-6 to TRBJ2-5; maybe TRBD1 (5 bases). The last part of the DNA fits TRBJ2-7 better; the J call may be wrong. This CDR3 region has 13 residues. Per the germline V gene, CDR1 is SGHVS and CDR2 is FNYEAQ. CDR3: CASSSRQLYEQYF. DNA of the CDR3: TGTGCCAGCAGCTCCCGACAGCTCTACGAGCAGTACTTC.

The CDR3 DNA reads as TGTGCCAGCAGACCCCGGGGGAGTGGGAATTCACCCCTCCACTTT. As protein: CASRPRGSGNSPLHF. The chain recombines TRBV27 with TRBJ1-6; possibly TRBD1 for D (5 bases). Germline lookup yields CDR1 MNHEY and CDR2 SMNVEV (reference sequence). CDR3 length: 15 residues. V was cut by 6 bases and J by 7 bases, with 16 bases left in between.

The chain links TRBV7-9 to TRBJ1-4; 7 bases map to TRBD1. Germline loops: CDR1 SEHNR, CDR2 FQNEAQ (reference sequence). This CDR3 contains 16 residues. The J segment lost 2 bases and the V segment lost 3 bases, leaving 6 bases of the junction unmatched. This CDR3 is CASSFWTGGTNEKLFF. Here the CDR3 DNA reads TGTGCCAGCAGCTTCTGGACAGGAGGCACTAATGAAAAACTGTTTTTT. Based on the CDR3 plus reference TRBV7-9 and TRBJ1-4, the full variable domain is DTGVSQNPRHKITKRGQNVTFRCDPISEHNRLYWYRQTLGQGPEFLTYFQNEAQLEKSRLLSDRFSAERPKGSFSTLEIQRTEQGDSAMYLCASSFWTGGTNEKLFFGSGTQLSVL.

The V and J genes are TRBV29-1 and TRBJ1-3, with D maybe TRBD1 (5 bases). Germline V gene sequence: CDR1 SQVTM, CDR2 ANQGSEA. The CDR3 runs to 15 residues. Trimming left V 3 bases short and J 0 bases short, with 12 bases between. CDR3 in amino acids: CSVDDRDYSGNTIYF. CDR3 DNA: TGCAGCGTTGATGACAGAGACTACTCTGGAAACACCATATATTTT.

The table lists this clone with a count of one. The J gene is TRBJ2-3, the V gene TRBV6-5, with D possibly being TRBD1 (6 bases). Germline loops: CDR1 MNHEY, CDR2 SVGAGI. Trimming left V 6 bases short and J 5 bases short, with 9 bases between. CDR3 length equals 12 residues. CDR3 nucleotide sequence: TGTGCCAGCAGGATACAGGGAGATACGCAGTATTTT. Protein: CASRIQGDTQYF.

V and J are TRBV6-5 and TRBJ1-5; D ambiguous. Germline V CDR1 and CDR2: MNHEY, SVGAGI. V lost 5 bases to trimming and J lost 7 bases, with 15 bases between them. The CDR3 has 14 amino acids. The CDR3 is CASSVRGYGQPQHF. CDR3 sequence (DNA): TGTGCCAGCAGTGTTAGAGGGTATGGGCAGCCCCAGCATTTT.

This chain uses TRBV5-1 with TRBJ2-1, with TRBD1 matching over 8 bases. CDR1 and CDR2 (germline): SGHRS, YFSETQ. CDR3 length: 14 amino acids. J lost 4 bases, V lost 1 base, and 1 base had no gene match. The CDR3 here is CASSLQGAYNEQFF. In DNA, the CDR3 is TGCGCCAGCAGCTTGCAGGGGGCTTACAATGAGCAGTTCTTC.

This rearrangement joins TRBV9 to TRBJ2-1, with 8 nucleotides matching TRBD1. Trimming took 3 bases from V and 8 from J; bases not matched to a gene: 10. CDR1 is SGDLS, CDR2 YYNGEE, per germline. The length of the CDR3 is 15 residues. The CDR3 loop reads CASSEGTGPLDEQFF. The CDR3 bases are TGTGCCAGCAGCGAAGGGACAGGTCCCTTGGATGAGCAGTTCTTC.

This rearrangement joins TRBV27 to TRBJ2-3, with 9 bases lining up with TRBD2. Germline CDR1 is MNHEY and CDR2 is SMNVEV (reference sequence). CDR3 size: 15 residues. The J segment lost 6 bases and the V segment lost 8 bases, leaving 12 bases of the junction unmatched. The CDR3 DNA sequence: TGTGCCAGCTCCTTGGGGGCTAGCGGGATCGATACGCAGTATTTT. This gives the protein CASSLGASGIDTQYF.

This rearrangement joins TRBV5-6 to TRBJ2-7; D is possibly TRBD2 (6 bases). The V gene lost 4 bases and the J gene lost 1 base, with 9 bases spanning the gap. CDR1 is SGHDT and CDR2 is YYEEEE in the germline V gene. CDR3 length: 13 residues. CDR3 residues: CASSGGESYEQYF. The CDR3 nucleotides read TGTGCCAGCAGCGGAGGGGAGTCCTACGAGCAGTACTTC. The full variable domain, rest sourced from reference TRBV5-6 and TRBJ2-7, is DAGVTQSPTHLIKTRGQQVTLRCSPKSGHDTVSWYQQALGQGPQFIFQYYEEEERQRGNFPDRFSGHQFPNYSSELNVNALLLGDSALYLCASSGGESYEQYFGPGTRLTVT.

This chain links TRBV28 with TRBJ1-1; no reliable D call. This CDR3 contains 15 residues. In germline, CDR1 is MDHEN, CDR2 SYDVKM. Trimming left V 6 bases short and J 0 bases short, with 14 bases between. The chain's CDR3 is CASSNPRQMNTEAFF. For the CDR3, the DNA is TGTGCCAGCAGCAACCCTAGGCAAATGAACACTGAAGCTTTCTTT.

This clone was seen once. This chain uses TRBV13 with TRBJ2-4; no clear D. The CDR3 spans 15 residues. CDR1 and CDR2 (germline): PRHDT, FYEKMQ (reference sequence). V lost 0 bases and J 3 bases, leaving 9 bases between the germline ends. The CDR3 DNA reads TGTGCCAGCAGCTTAGGGGGCGAGAGCAAAAACATTCAGTACTTC. The encoded protein is CASSLGGESKNIQYF.

This clone was picked up many times. The chain couples TRBV27 to TRBJ1-2; D may be TRBD1 (5 bases). CDR3 length: 14 amino acids. Deletions cut 0 bases from V and 7 bases from J, with 12 bases between. Germline values: CDR1 MNHEY, CDR2 SMNVEV (reference sequence). This CDR3 reads CASSLSPRVVGYTF. The CDR3, as DNA: TGTGCCAGCAGTTTATCTCCCAGGGTCGTTGGCTACACCTTC.

V and J are TRBV27 and TRBJ1-5; D possibly corresponds to TRBD1 (6 bases). Germline CDR1 reads MNHEY; CDR2 reads SMNVEV (reference sequence). This CDR3 has 17 amino acids. V was shortened by 6 bases and J by 1 base, with 19 bases between the two germline ends. The CDR3 DNA is TGTGCCAGCAGCTCAATAGCAACAGGGTGGAGCAATCAGCCCCAGCATTTT. This translates into CASSSIATGWSNQPQHF.

The chain links TRBV15 to TRBJ2-7; 9 positions agree with TRBD1. Trimming took 6 bases from V and 6 from J; bases not matched to a gene: 15. Germline V lookup: CDR1 LNHNV, CDR2 YYDKDF (reference sequence). The CDR3 totals 16 residues. CDR3 region: CATSTLGQGYTFEQYF. The CDR3 DNA reads TGTGCCACCAGTACCTTGGGACAGGGATATACCTTCGAGCAGTACTTC.

This chain links TRBV10-3 with TRBJ2-7, with TRBD2 matching 9 bases. This CDR3 region has 15 residues. CDR1 ENHRY and CDR2 SYGVKD come from the germline V gene. V lost 3 bases and J lost 5; bases outside the gene matches: 8. The chain's CDR3 is CAISEVGAGGDEQYF. CDR3 bases: TGTGCCATCAGTGAAGTGGGGGCGGGAGGGGACGAGCAGTACTTC.

The chain carries TRBV6-5 and TRBJ2-1; no reliable D call. Per the germline V gene, CDR1 is MNHEY and CDR2 is SVGAGI. The V end was cut by 6 bases, the J end by 3 bases, with 12 bases between. This CDR3 has 14 residues. The CDR3 nucleotides read TGTGCCAGCAGCGACACAGACCGCTACAATGAGCAGTTCTTC. This sequence encodes CASSDTDRYNEQFF.

The chain uses TRBV9 and TRBJ2-1; no clear D. Between the trimmed V and J ends, which lost 3 bases and 3 bases, there was a span of 13 bases. Germline V lookup: CDR1 SGDLS, CDR2 YYNGEE. This CDR3 spans 15 amino acids. The chain's CDR3 is CASSEALASYNEQFF. CDR3 DNA: TGTGCCAGCAGCGAGGCCCTTGCTAGCTACAATGAGCAGTTCTTC. The full variable domain, rest sourced from reference TRBV9 and TRBJ2-1, is DSGVTQTPKHLITATGQRVTLRCSPRSGDLSVYWYQQSLDQGLQFLIQYYNGEERAKGNILERFSAQQFPDLHSELNLSSLELGDSALYFCASSEALASYNEQFFGPGTRLTVL.

V usage is TRBV27 and J usage is TRBJ2-7; D tentatively fits TRBD1 or TRBD2 (5 bases each). The CDR3 covers 15 residues. CDR1 is MNHEY, CDR2 SMNVEV, per germline (reference sequence). The V end lost 1 base, the J end lost 2 bases, and 12 bases lay between the germline ends. The CDR3 region is CASSLFPGDAYEQYF. For the CDR3, the DNA is TGTGCCAGCAGTTTATTTCCTGGGGACGCCTACGAGCAGTACTTC.